Each of the 27 T cell receptor beta chains below was sequenced from the same sample in a study of monozygotic twins with inflammatory bowel disease. TCRdb processed the 5' RACE reads again and assigns one entry to each CDR3 protein, with no DNA. The sample is made up of approximately 380,000 distinct CDR3 sequences, and the top ten hold around 2.6% of it. Material for sequencing was blood. The source of these receptors is a human donor with ulcerative colitis or Crohn's disease, or a healthy co-twin of an affected twin (not recorded which).

The chain recombines TRBV9 with TRBJ1-2; TCRdb selects TRBD1, and the lack of DNA leaves this call unchecked. CDR3 size: 11 residues. The germline V gene encodes CDR1 SGDLS and CDR2 YYNGEE. The CDR3 region is CASSDRGEYTF.

The V and J genes are TRBV4-1 and TRBJ1-1. The CDR3 has 15 residues. Germline CDR1 and CDR2: MGHRA and YSYEKL. This chain's CDR3 is CASSQERILNTEAFF.

The V call is TRBV10-1, the J call TRBJ2-7; the D call from TCRdb, TRBD1, cannot be confirmed without DNA. Per the germline V gene, CDR1 is WNHNN and CDR2 is SYGVQD (reference sequence). This CDR3 is 13 amino acids long. CDR3 region: CASTGQAPYEQYF.

This chain links TRBV6-2 or TRBV6-3 with TRBJ2-3; there is no DNA to check the TCRdb D call of TRBD1. The length of the CDR3 is 17 residues. Germline CDR1 MNHEY, CDR2 SVGEGT. CDR3 protein: CASSYPAKAGRTDTQYF.

V is TRBV20-1 and J is TRBJ2-7. CDR3 length equals 12 residues. Germline V CDR1 and CDR2: DFQATT, SNEGSKA (reference sequence). The CDR3 here is CSARASWYEQYF.

The CDR3 sequence: CASRASGGTGELFF. The chain has TRBV5-1 and TRBJ2-2; there is no DNA to check the TCRdb D call of TRBD2. The CDR3 covers 14 residues. CDR1 is SGHRS and CDR2 is YFSETQ in the germline V gene.

The V gene is TRBV2, the J gene TRBJ2-4; TCRdb's D call, TRBD1, is unchecked because there is no DNA. CDR3 length equals 14 residues. From germline, CDR1 is SNHLY and CDR2 FYNNEI. The CDR3 sequence is CASSVSGTANIQYF.

The chain is built from TRBV7-3 and TRBJ1-2. Germline CDR1 is SGHTA and CDR2 is FQGTGA. This CDR3 comprises 13 residues. The CDR3 sequence is CASSLGIGYGYTF.

The V call is TRBV5-4, the J call TRBJ1-1. Germline V gene lookup returns CDR1 SGHNT and CDR2 YYREEE (reference sequence). The CDR3 length is 15 residues. The CDR3 sequence: CASSSPRQGNTEAFF.

CDR3 protein: CASSDRTGGNTEAFF. V gene TRBV6-1 combines with J gene TRBJ1-1; TCRdb designates TRBD1, a call that cannot be tested without DNA. Per germline, CDR1 MNHNS and CDR2 SASEGT. The CDR3 loop spans 15 amino acids.

The J gene is TRBJ2-2, the V gene TRBV24-1. The CDR3 runs 15 residues. Germline V CDR1 and CDR2: KGHDR, SFDVKD. The CDR3 here is CATSDSGRLTGELFF.

The J gene is TRBJ2-1, the V gene TRBV5-1; the TRBD2 assignment by TCRdb is unverifiable without DNA. This CDR3 comprises 16 residues. Per germline, CDR1 SGHRS and CDR2 YFSETQ. The CDR3 loop is CASSPSLAGVYNEQFF.

V usage is TRBV7-9 and J usage is TRBJ2-1; TCRdb names TRBD1, which stays unverified in the absence of DNA. The germline V gene encodes CDR1 SEHNR and CDR2 FQNEAQ (reference sequence). CDR3 length: 15 amino acids. The CDR3 spells CASSLGDSTYNEQFF.

V and J are TRBV7-2 and TRBJ2-4; TCRdb indicates TRBD1, and absent DNA this call remains unverified. This CDR3 is 17 amino acids long. Germline loops: CDR1 SGHTA, CDR2 FQGNSA. The CDR3 region is CASSLRGGGVAKNIQYF.

The chain employs TRBV4-3 and TRBJ2-3; TCRdb calls TRBD1, which cannot be checked without DNA. Germline lookup yields CDR1 LGHNA and CDR2 YSLEER. The CDR3 totals 17 residues. CDR3 sequence: CASSQDEAWGVADTQYF.

The chain joins TRBV4-3 to TRBJ2-3; TCRdb lists TRBD2, though no DNA is available to test this call. This CDR3 is 15 amino acids long. Germline CDR1 and CDR2: LGHNA and YSLEER. This CDR3 is CASSPYSGTTDTQYF.

The chain has TRBV24-1 and TRBJ2-3; TCRdb picks TRBD2, but there is no DNA to check that call. The CDR3 totals 14 residues. Germline CDR1 is KGHDR and CDR2 is SFDVKD. The CDR3 loop is CATSDTAVTDTQYF.

The CDR3 protein is CASSYRTAEAFF. The chain couples TRBV6-2 or TRBV6-3 to TRBJ1-1. The V gene's germline CDR1 is MNHEY and CDR2 SVGEGT. This CDR3 has 12 amino acids.

The V and J genes are TRBV12-3 or TRBV12-4 and TRBJ1-2; absent DNA, TCRdb's TRBD1 call cannot be checked. The CDR3 is 15 amino acids. The CDR3 protein is CASRPRNRVLSGYTF.

The chain joins TRBV25-1 to TRBJ2-3; TCRdb's D call of TRBD2 is untestable without DNA. The CDR3 spans 11 residues. Germline V gives CDR1 MGHDK, CDR2 SYGVNS. The CDR3 here is CASGDWDTQYF.

The V call is TRBV19, the J call TRBJ2-5; TCRdb's D gene call, TRBD1, goes unchecked for lack of DNA. The V gene's germline CDR1 is LNHDA and CDR2 SQIVND (reference sequence). This CDR3 has 13 residues. CDR3 protein: CASRQGAEETQYF.

V and J are TRBV12-3 or TRBV12-4 and TRBJ2-2; TCRdb lists TRBD2, though no DNA is available to test this call. This CDR3 is built from 15 residues. This chain's CDR3 is CASSLGSGEAGELFF.

This chain links TRBV5-1 with TRBJ2-7; TCRdb selects TRBD1, and the lack of DNA leaves this call unchecked. The CDR3 has 14 amino acids. From germline, CDR1 is SGHRS and CDR2 YFSETQ. CDR3 loop: CASNRDSHRIEQYF.

The rearrangement links TRBV28 to TRBJ2-2; TCRdb names TRBD1, which stays unverified in the absence of DNA. Germline CDR1 MDHEN, CDR2 SYDVKM. This CDR3 has 13 residues. The CDR3 loop is CASSRRVTGELFF. The full variable domain, rest sourced from reference TRBV28 and TRBJ2-2, is DVKVTQSSRYLVKRTGEKVFLECVQDMDHENMFWYRQDPGLGLRLIYFSYDVKMKEKGDIPEGYSVSREKKERFSLILESASTNQTSMYLCASSRRVTGELFFGEGSRLTVL.

This chain joins TRBV5-1 and TRBJ2-3; the D call from TCRdb, TRBD1, cannot be confirmed without DNA. Germline V CDR1 and CDR2: SGHRS, YFSETQ. CDR3 length: 15 amino acids. The CDR3 loop reads CASSLGRQGADTQYF.

The CDR3 protein is CASSSGTAKETQYF. The chain employs TRBV11-1 and TRBJ2-5. The CDR3 spans 14 residues. Per the germline V gene, CDR1 is SGHAT and CDR2 is FQDESV (reference sequence).

The chain couples TRBV29-1 to TRBJ1-3. CDR3 length: 14 residues. CDR1 and CDR2 from the germline V gene are SQVTM and ANQGSEA. The CDR3 sequence: CSVEIPPSGNTIYF.